The next 29 T cell receptor beta chains were all read from a single sample in a study of T cells in Graves' hyperthyroidism and ophthalmopathy. Researchers took RNA transcripts and amplified the TCR beta CDR3 regions from them. HTBI primers were employed in a first-round RT-PCR of the TCR CDR3. TCRdb recomputed calls from the multiplex PCR reads with MiXCR, one row per CDR3 protein. The profile shows more than 300,000 distinct CDR3 sequences, approximately 13% of them singletons. The sequencing sample was made of blood. All receptors derive from a woman aged 25 to 39 with Graves' hyperthyroidism.

This clonotype was seen many times. J is TRBJ2-2 and V is TRBV28, with 10 bases fitting TRBD2. The germline CDR1 and CDR2 sequences are MDHEN and SYDVKM. V lost 5 bases to trimming and J lost 7 bases; unmatched junction nucleotides: 7. The CDR3 covers 15 residues. DNA of the CDR3: TGTGCCAGCAGTCGTAGCGGGAGGCGAGGCGGGGAGCTGTTTTTT. This codes for CASSRSGRRGGELFF.

This clonotype was picked up many times. The chain couples TRBV5-5 to TRBJ2-3; 9 bases fit TRBD1. Germline CDR1 reads SGHKS; CDR2 reads YYEKEE (reference sequence). The CDR3 spans 17 residues. Unmatched junction bases numbered 10, after V lost 3 bases and J lost 2 bases. The CDR3: CASSSTLQGATTDTQYF. CDR3 DNA: TGTGCCAGCAGCTCCACGCTACAGGGGGCGACCACAGATACGCAGTATTTT. The full variable domain, completed using reference TRBV5-5 and TRBJ2-3, is DAGVTQSPTHLIKTRGQQVTLRCSPISGHKSVSWYQQVLGQGPQFIFQYYEKEERGRGNFPDRFSARQFPNYSSELNVNALLLGDSALYLCASSSTLQGATTDTQYFGPGTRLTVL.

This clonotype was counted ten times or more. The chain joins TRBV7-3 to TRBJ2-1; TRBD2 matches 7 bases. The CDR3 spans 17 residues. CDR1 is SGHTA and CDR2 is FQGTGA in the germline V gene. V trimming: 4 bases; J trimming: 6 bases; junction bases outside the gene matches: 15. This CDR3 is CASSSLPRTRLFNEQFF. The CDR3 DNA reads TGTGCCAGCAGCTCCCTCCCCCGGACTAGGTTATTCAATGAGCAGTTCTTC.

This clonotype was detected a few times. V and J are TRBV27 and TRBJ2-2; 11 bases match TRBD2. The ends lost 5 bases at V and 3 bases at J; junction bases unmatched: 8. The CDR3 extends over 17 amino acids. Germline CDR1 reads MNHEY; CDR2 reads SMNVEV (reference sequence). Written as DNA, the CDR3 is TGTGCCAGCAGTCCCACGATACTAGCGGGAGACACCGGGGAGCTGTTTTTT. Its translation is CASSPTILAGDTGELFF.

This chain links TRBV5-6 with TRBJ2-5, with D perhaps matching TRBD1 (7 bases). Germline CDR1 SGHDT, CDR2 YYEEEE. V was cut by 2 bases and J by 5 bases, with 13 bases left in between. The CDR3 has 14 amino acids. The CDR3 DNA follows: TGTGCCAGCAGCTTAGGCGCAGGGGGGGAGACCCAGTACTTC. This sequence encodes CASSLGAGGETQYF.

V and J are TRBV11-2 and TRBJ2-1; TRBD2 agrees at 12 bases. The CDR3 loop spans 15 amino acids. Germline trimming cut 3 bases from V and 8 bases from J; bases unmatched to any gene: 5. Germline CDR1 reads SGHAT; CDR2 reads FQNNGV. The CDR3 nucleotides read TGTGCCAGCAGCTTGGGACTAGCGGGTTACGATGAGCAGTTCTTC. Its translation is CASSLGLAGYDEQFF.

In this sample, this clonotype turned up many times. The chain carries TRBV28 and TRBJ1-6; D may be TRBD1 (5 bases). Looked up from germline, CDR1 is MDHEN and CDR2 is SYDVKM. CDR3 length: 13 amino acids. Trimming took 8 bases from V and 7 from J, leaving 12 bases between them. The CDR3 protein is CASPGTENSPLHF. The CDR3 DNA sequence: TGTGCCAGCCCCGGGACGGAAAATTCACCCCTCCACTTT. Drawing the rest from reference TRBV28 and TRBJ1-6, the complete variable domain is DVKVTQSSRYLVKRTGEKVFLECVQDMDHENMFWYRQDPGLGLRLIYFSYDVKMKEKGDIPEGYSVSREKKERFSLILESASTNQTSMYLCASPGTENSPLHFGNGTRLTVT.

The chain links TRBV18 to TRBJ2-1, with TRBD2 identical over 13 bases. Germline assignment: CDR1 KGHSH and CDR2 LQKENI. Trimming took 3 bases from V and 15 from J; bases not matched to a gene: 2. The CDR3 is 12 residues long. CDR3 residues: CASSPGLAGMFF. In DNA form, the CDR3 reads TGTGCCAGCTCACCGGGACTAGCGGGAATGTTCTTC.

This clonotype has ten or more counts. This chain uses TRBV12-3 or TRBV12-4 with TRBJ2-7, with D perhaps TRBD2 (7 bases). The germline V and J ends were trimmed by 6 bases and 2 bases, with 14 bases remaining between them. The CDR3 sequence is 14 residues long. The CDR3 bases are TGTGCCAGCAGGATTGGGGGGGGCCCCTACGAGCAGTACTTC. Encoded protein: CASRIGGGPYEQYF.

The CDR3 sequence is CASSWGLAGNSAQETQYF. Written as DNA, the CDR3 is TGTGCCAGCAGCTGGGGACTAGCGGGAAATTCGGCCCAAGAGACCCAGTACTTC. The chain recombines TRBV7-6 with TRBJ2-5, with 13 nucleotides matching TRBD2. The germline V gene has CDR1 SGHVS and CDR2 FNYEAQ. Trimming at V came to 4 bases and at J to 1 base, leaving 9 bases not matched to a gene. The CDR3 totals 18 residues.

V and J are TRBV29-1 and TRBJ2-7; the D gene is possibly TRBD1 (6 bases). Trimming cost V 6 bases and J 2 bases, with 17 bases left between them. Germline-derived CDR1 and CDR2 are SQVTM and ANQGSEA. The CDR3 sequence is 14 residues long. CDR3 nucleotide sequence: TGCAGCGTGGGGGCCAGGGGCCCAACCTACGAGCAGTACTTC. As protein: CSVGARGPTYEQYF.

The sample holds a few counts of this clonotype. The gene calls are TRBV29-1 and TRBJ2-1; tentatively, D is TRBD2 (6 bases). V gave up 5 bases and J gave up 4 bases, with 18 bases separating them. The CDR3 length is 15 residues. Germline lookup yields CDR1 SQVTM and CDR2 ANQGSEA. The CDR3 region is CSVKGGSTGYNEQFF. The CDR3, as DNA: TGCAGCGTTAAGGGAGGCTCGACTGGGTACAATGAGCAGTTCTTC.

In its sample, this clonotype was seen many times. The CDR3 loop reads CASSGSPSGSRNEQYF. CDR3 sequence (DNA): TGTGCCAGCAGCGGGTCCCCGAGCGGGAGCAGGAACGAGCAGTACTTC. The chain has TRBV2 and TRBJ2-7; TRBD2 agrees at 8 bases. The length of the CDR3 is 16 residues. The V segment lost 6 bases and the J segment 5 bases; nucleotides outside the gene matches: 15. Germline V gene lookup returns CDR1 SNHLY and CDR2 FYNNEI. Full variable domain (missing parts from reference TRBV2 and TRBJ2-7): EPEVTQTPSHQVTQMGQEVILRCVPISNHLYFYWYRQILGQKVEFLVSFYNNEISEKSEIFDDQFSVERPDGSNFTLKIRSTKLEDSAMYFCASSGSPSGSRNEQYFGPGTRLTVT.

The chain has TRBV7-2 and TRBJ1-6; D is ambiguous. The CDR3 has 12 amino acids. CDR1 SGHTA and CDR2 FQGNSA come from the germline V gene. Trimming removed 5 bases from V and 9 bases from J, with 8 bases in between. The CDR3, as DNA: TGTGCCAGCAGCGCTGGACCTTCACCCCTCCACTTT. This sequence encodes CASSAGPSPLHF. Based on the CDR3 plus reference TRBV7-2 and TRBJ1-6, the full variable domain is GAGVSQSPSNKVTEKGKDVELRCDPISGHTALYWYRQSLGQGLEFLIYFQGNSAPDKSGLPSDRFSAERTGGSVSTLTIQRTQQEDSAVYLCASSAGPSPLHFGNGTRLTVT.

This clonotype was seen repeatedly, ten times or more. The chain uses TRBV7-9 and TRBJ2-5; possible D gene TRBD1, 6 bases. The CDR3 runs to 16 residues. The V gene lost 1 base and the J gene lost 0 bases, with 12 bases spanning the gap. Germline V gene data show CDR1 as SEHNR and CDR2 as FQNEAQ (reference sequence). The CDR3 reads CASSLGATGHQETQYF. The CDR3 DNA is TGTGCCAGCAGCTTAGGTGCGACAGGCCACCAAGAGACCCAGTACTTC.

This clonotype was counted ten times or more. The gene calls are TRBV6-1 and TRBJ2-7; 7 nucleotides agree with TRBD1. CDR1 and CDR2 (germline): MNHNS, SASEGT. CDR3 length: 14 amino acids. With V trimmed by 6 bases and J by 5 bases, 10 bases remained unmatched. The CDR3 spells CASRGDRDVNEQYF. The DNA for the CDR3 is TGTGCCAGCAGGGGAGACAGGGACGTGAACGAGCAGTACTTC.

This clonotype occurred many times. V gene TRBV6-1 combines with J gene TRBJ2-1; weak D call: TRBD2 (6 bases). Looked up from germline, CDR1 is MNHNS and CDR2 is SASEGT. The CDR3 runs 15 residues. Between the trimmed V and J ends, which lost 2 bases and 7 bases, there was a span of 15 bases. The CDR3 sequence is CASSEPRGWGNEQFF. CDR3 sequence (DNA): TGTGCCAGCAGTGAACCGCGGGGCTGGGGGAATGAGCAGTTCTTC.

This clonotype turned up a few times. The chain combines TRBV3-1 with TRBJ2-5; the D gene is possibly TRBD2 (6 bases). This CDR3 is built from 15 residues. V gave up 0 bases and J gave up 10 bases, with 18 bases separating them. Per the germline V gene, CDR1 is LGHDT and CDR2 is YNNKEL (reference sequence). The CDR3 protein is CASSQDQGLPVGQYF. In nucleotides, the CDR3 is TGTGCCAGCAGCCAAGACCAGGGACTCCCGGTGGGCCAGTACTTC.

The V and J genes are TRBV29-1 and TRBJ1-1; D uncertain. The CDR3 extends over 11 amino acids. The V end lost 8 bases, the J end lost 4 bases, and 11 bases lay between the germline ends. Per germline, CDR1 SQVTM and CDR2 ANQGSEA. This chain's CDR3 is CSTGGSTEAFF. CDR3 nucleotides: TGCAGCACCGGTGGGAGCACTGAAGCTTTCTTT. Complete variable domain (other parts from reference TRBV29-1 and TRBJ1-1): SAVISQKPSRDICQRGTSLTIQCQVDSQVTMMFWYRQQPGQSLTLIATANQGSEATYESGFVIDKFPISRPNLTFSTLTVSNMSPEDSSIYLCSTGGSTEAFFGQGTRLTVV.

This clonotype was seen at least ten times. The chain carries TRBV29-1 and TRBJ2-5; 8 nucleotides agree with TRBD1. Germline V gives CDR1 SQVTM, CDR2 ANQGSEA. The CDR3 loop spans 12 amino acids. The J segment lost 1 base and the V segment lost 6 bases, leaving 1 base of the junction unmatched. The CDR3: CSVGQGQETQYF. CDR3 nucleotide sequence: TGCAGCGTAGGACAGGGCCAAGAGACCCAGTACTTC.

V and J are TRBV7-2 and TRBJ2-1; 9 bases match TRBD2. Trimming at V came to 1 base and at J to 8 bases, leaving 6 bases not matched to a gene. The CDR3 consists of 15 residues. The germline CDR1 and CDR2 sequences are SGHTA and FQGNSA. CDR3 DNA: TGTGCCAGCAGCTTAGTTGCGGGAGGGCGTGATGAGCAGTTCTTC. Amino acid sequence: CASSLVAGGRDEQFF.

This clonotype was counted only a few times. The chain uses TRBV30 and TRBJ2-3; 9 positions agree with TRBD1. Germline CDR1 reads GTSNPN; CDR2 reads SVGIG (reference sequence). The V and J ends lost 5 bases and 4 bases, in that order; junction bases with no gene match: 10. This CDR3 has 15 amino acids. This CDR3 reads CAWGLGQGVPDTQYF. CDR3 nucleotides: TGTGCCTGGGGCCTGGGACAGGGAGTACCAGATACGCAGTATTTT.

This clonotype came up many times. The V and J genes are TRBV28 and TRBJ2-4; unclear D gene. Per germline, CDR1 MDHEN and CDR2 SYDVKM. The CDR3 consists of 11 residues. V dropped 2 bases and J dropped 9 bases, with 5 bases sitting between them. CDR3 DNA sequence: TGTGCCAGCAGTTTAGGAGTCATTCAGTACTTC. Its protein product is CASSLGVIQYF. The variable domain in full, completed from reference TRBV28 and TRBJ2-4, reads DVKVTQSSRYLVKRTGEKVFLECVQDMDHENMFWYRQDPGLGLRLIYFSYDVKMKEKGDIPEGYSVSREKKERFSLILESASTNQTSMYLCASSLGVIQYFGAGTRLSVL.

This chain joins TRBV20-1 and TRBJ1-6; D not resolved. CDR1 DFQATT and CDR2 SNEGSKA come from the germline V gene (reference sequence). V lost 0 bases, J lost 9 bases, and 12 bases lay in between. CDR3 length equals 14 residues. The CDR3 nucleotides read TGCAGTGCTAGAGATGGCTATGTGGTTTCACCCCTCCACTTT. Translated, it gives CSARDGYVVSPLHF.

There are a few counts of this clonotype. The chain links TRBV9 to TRBJ2-1; 7 positions agree with TRBD1. The CDR3 extends over 17 amino acids. In germline, CDR1 is SGDLS, CDR2 YYNGEE. Losses at the gene ends were 0 bases for V and 7 bases for J; bases not matched to a gene: 13. The CDR3 nucleotides read TGTGCCAGCAGCGTAGCTACTAATAGGGACAGTTTTAATGAGCAGTTCTTC. This gives the protein CASSVATNRDSFNEQFF.

This clonotype was detected only a few times. V and J are TRBV20-1 and TRBJ1-4, with D possibly matching TRBD1 (6 bases). V lost 4 bases and J lost 8, with 23 bases in between. From germline, CDR1 is DFQATT and CDR2 SNEGSKA (reference sequence). The CDR3 spans 16 residues. The CDR3 DNA reads as TGCAGTGCTAAGGAATGGTTGTGGGGGGGGCGAGAAAAACTGTTTTTT. Its protein is CSAKEWLWGGREKLFF.

The sample holds many counts of this clonotype. The chain uses TRBV20-1 and TRBJ2-1; 7 bases fit TRBD2. This CDR3 is built from 16 residues. Germline V lookup: CDR1 DFQATT, CDR2 SNEGSKA (reference sequence). V gave up 3 bases and J gave up 4 bases; unmatched junction bases: 12. The CDR3 DNA sequence: TGCAGTGCTAGGCCCTACGAGCGGGGACCATACAATGAGCAGTTCTTC. As protein: CSARPYERGPYNEQFF.

This sequence joins TRBV5-1 and TRBJ2-2, with D unclear. Germline loops: CDR1 SGHRS, CDR2 YFSETQ. V lost 5 bases and J 1 base, leaving 12 bases between the germline ends. The CDR3 length is 15 residues. The CDR3 nucleotides read TGCGCCAGCAGTGGCGCTTTCCTGAACACCGGGGAGCTGTTTTTT. Protein sequence: CASSGAFLNTGELFF.

This clonotype has a count of ten or more. This chain joins TRBV20-1 and TRBJ2-7; no clear D gene. The length of the CDR3 is 13 residues. Germline CDR1 reads DFQATT; CDR2 reads SNEGSKA (reference sequence). Deletions cut 6 bases from V and 5 bases from J, with 17 bases between. The CDR3 loop reads CSAHFSWGNEQYF. CDR3 nucleotides: TGCAGTGCCCACTTCTCCTGGGGTAACGAGCAGTACTTC.